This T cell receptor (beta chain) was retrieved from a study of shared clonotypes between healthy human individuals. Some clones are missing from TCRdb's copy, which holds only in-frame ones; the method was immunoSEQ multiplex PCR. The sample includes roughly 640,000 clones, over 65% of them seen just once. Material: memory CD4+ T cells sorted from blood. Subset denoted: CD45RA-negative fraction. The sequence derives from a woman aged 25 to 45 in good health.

In nucleotides, the CDR3 is TGTGCCAGCAGCTTAGGGGTAGCGGATAGCACAGATACGCAGTATTTT. It translates to CASSLGVADSTDTQYF. The chain has TRBV7-9 and TRBJ2-3; perhaps TRBD2 as D (6 bases). Trimming left V 1 base short and J 0 bases short, with 11 bases between. The germline V gene has CDR1 SEHNR and CDR2 FQNEAQ (reference sequence). This CDR3 has 16 residues.